The T cell receptor (beta chain) under discussion was sequenced for a study of blood T cells in healthy people across ages. A sample-barcoded 5' primer and a J-beta primer mix were used in a second PCR of roughly 7 to 12 cycles. A minimum of 2.5 million CDR3-containing paired-end reads was obtained for each sample. Via MiXCR, TCRdb re-called the 5' RACE reads, giving one row per CDR3 protein. The data hold more than 1.4 million distinct CDR3 sequences, with around 42% observed a single time. This clonotype was counted only a few times. Approximately 9 milliliters of peripheral blood were drawn from each donor into EDTA-treated tubes. The CDR3 has 15 amino acids. Trimming cost V 11 bases and J 2 bases, with 16 bases left between them.

The V and J genes are TRBV12-3 or TRBV12-4 and TRBJ2-6; no reliable D call. Sample: blood. The sequence was obtained from a woman younger than 30 in good health. The CDR3 region is CASTTRTPGANVLTF. The DNA for the CDR3 is TGTGCCTCAACTACCCGGACCCCTGGGGCCAACGTCCTGACTTTC.